The 2 T cell receptor beta chains in this list originate from one sample, sequenced in a study of blood T cells in healthy people across ages (dated by TCRdb to between 2014 and 2017). To prepare the library, 5' RACE was applied. Sequencing was performed on an Illumina HiSeq 2500. The second PCR ran for roughly 7 to 12 cycles and used a J-beta primer mix along with a sample-barcoded 5' primer. TCRdb took the public reads, trimmed them with fastp at Q25, ran MiXCR for clone calling and kept in-frame beta chains. Rows matching on CDR3 protein sequence are summarized as one entry with the most common DNA and genes. A total of 800,000 or so distinct CDR3 sequences appear in this sample, approximately 25% of them only once. Jointly, the top ten make up 3% to 4% of the sample. The sample was also reused in another study, on T cells of mothers and their children.

The sample consisted of blood. The receptors come from a boy aged 5-17 years in good health.

This clonotype was counted a few times. This chain connects TRBV7-2 to TRBJ2-5, with 7 bases fitting TRBD2. V shed 1 base, J shed 6 bases, and the junction held 8 bases outside the gene matches. CDR3 length equals 15 residues. Germline CDR1 reads SGHTA; CDR2 reads FQGNSA. The chain's CDR3 is CASSLVVTSPKTQYF. The CDR3, as DNA: TGTGCCAGCAGCTTAGTTGTGACTAGCCCGAAGACCCAGTACTTC.

The chain carries TRBV4-3 and TRBJ2-3, with 8 bases matching TRBD2. With V trimmed by 3 bases and J by 2 bases, 7 bases remained unmatched. The germline gives CDR1 LGHNA, CDR2 YSLEER. This CDR3 is built from 16 residues. CDR3 region: CASSQGIAGPTDTQYF. The CDR3 nucleotides read TGCGCCAGCAGCCAGGGCATAGCGGGGCCCACAGATACGCAGTATTTT.